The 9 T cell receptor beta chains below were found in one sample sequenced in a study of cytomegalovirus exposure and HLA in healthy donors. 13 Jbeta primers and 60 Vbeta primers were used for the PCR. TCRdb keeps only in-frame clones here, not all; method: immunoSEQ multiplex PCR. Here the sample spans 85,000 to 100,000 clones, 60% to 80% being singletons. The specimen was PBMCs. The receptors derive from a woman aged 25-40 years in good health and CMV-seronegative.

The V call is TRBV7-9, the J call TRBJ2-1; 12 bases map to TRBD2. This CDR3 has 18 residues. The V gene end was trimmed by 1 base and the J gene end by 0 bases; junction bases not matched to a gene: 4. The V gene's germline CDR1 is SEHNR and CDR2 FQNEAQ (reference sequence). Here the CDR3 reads CASSLGLAGGSSYNEQFF. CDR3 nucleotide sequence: TGTGCCAGCAGCTTAGGCCTAGCGGGGGGGTCCTCCTACAATGAGCAGTTCTTC.

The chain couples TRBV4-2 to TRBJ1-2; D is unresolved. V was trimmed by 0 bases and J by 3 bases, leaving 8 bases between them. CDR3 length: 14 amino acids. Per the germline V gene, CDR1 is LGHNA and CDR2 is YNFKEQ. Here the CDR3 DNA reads TGTGCCAGCAGCCAAGAACCGGTGGACTATGGCTACACCTTC. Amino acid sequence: CASSQEPVDYGYTF.

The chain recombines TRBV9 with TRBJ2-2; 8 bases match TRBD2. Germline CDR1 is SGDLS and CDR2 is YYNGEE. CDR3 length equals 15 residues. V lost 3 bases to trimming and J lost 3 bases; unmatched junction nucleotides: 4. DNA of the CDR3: TGTGCCAGCAGCGCGAGCGGGAGCCACACCGGGGAGCTGTTTTTT. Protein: CASSASGSHTGELFF.

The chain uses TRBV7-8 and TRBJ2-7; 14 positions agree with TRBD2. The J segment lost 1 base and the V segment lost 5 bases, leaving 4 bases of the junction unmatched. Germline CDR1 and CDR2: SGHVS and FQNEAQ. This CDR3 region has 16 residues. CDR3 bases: TGTGCCAGCAGCCCCGGACTAGCGGGGGGATCCTACGAGCAGTACTTC. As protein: CASSPGLAGGSYEQYF. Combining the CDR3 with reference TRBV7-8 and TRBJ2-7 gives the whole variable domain GAGVSQSPRYKVAKRGQDVALRCDPISGHVSLFWYQQALGQGPEFLTYFQNEAQLDKSGLPSDRFFAERPEGSVSTLKIQRTQQEDSAVYLCASSPGLAGGSYEQYFGPGTRLTVT.

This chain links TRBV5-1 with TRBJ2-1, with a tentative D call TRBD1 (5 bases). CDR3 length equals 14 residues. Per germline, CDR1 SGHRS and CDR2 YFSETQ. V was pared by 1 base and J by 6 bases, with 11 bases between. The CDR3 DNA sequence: TGCGCCAGCAGCTTGTCAGGGTCGGGCAATGAGCAGTTCTTC. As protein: CASSLSGSGNEQFF.

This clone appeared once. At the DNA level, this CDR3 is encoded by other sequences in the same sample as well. This chain's CDR3 is CASRATARGHYGYTF. CDR3 DNA: TGTGCCAGCAGAGCGACGGCGCGGGGCCACTATGGCTACACCTTC. This chain links TRBV6-6 with TRBJ1-2, with D maybe TRBD1 (5 bases). Germline CDR1 MNHNY, CDR2 SVGAGI (reference sequence). V lost 6 bases and J lost 3, with 17 bases in between. This CDR3 region has 15 residues.

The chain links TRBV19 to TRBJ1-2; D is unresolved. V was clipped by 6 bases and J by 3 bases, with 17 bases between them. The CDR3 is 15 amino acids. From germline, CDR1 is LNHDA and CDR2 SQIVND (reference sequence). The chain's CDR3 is CASSLSILEDYGYTF. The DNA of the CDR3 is TGTGCCAGTAGCCTTTCGATCCTGGAGGACTATGGCTACACCTTC.

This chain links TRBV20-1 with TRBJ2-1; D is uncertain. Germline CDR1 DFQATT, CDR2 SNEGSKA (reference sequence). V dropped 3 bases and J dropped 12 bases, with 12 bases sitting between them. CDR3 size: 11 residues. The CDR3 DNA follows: TGCAGTGCTAGCGACAACGTGGGGCAGTTCTTC. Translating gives CSASDNVGQFF.

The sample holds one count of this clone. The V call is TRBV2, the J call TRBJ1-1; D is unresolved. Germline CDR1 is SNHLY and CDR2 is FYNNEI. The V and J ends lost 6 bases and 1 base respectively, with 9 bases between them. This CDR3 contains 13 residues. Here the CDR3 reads CASRFRQNTEAFF. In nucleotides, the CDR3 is TGTGCCAGCAGGTTTAGACAGAACACTGAAGCTTTCTTT.